This record covers a single T cell receptor beta chain. This entry is derived from a study of CD8 T cells in Susac syndrome. Negative magnetic isolation gave CD8+ and CD4+ cells; FACS enriched CD8+ TEMRA. The CDR3 extends over 15 amino acids. V trimming: 3 bases; J trimming: 2 bases; junction bases outside the gene matches: 5. Germline V CDR1 and CDR2: SNHLY, FYNNEI. cDNA came from around 0.5 to 1 ug RNA primed by random hexamers. From the immunoSEQ multiplex PCR reads, TCRdb called clonotypes with MiXCR, one entry per CDR3 protein. Among around 130,000 distinct CDR3 sequences, roughly 76% were seen once, and the ten largest hold around 0.51%.

Specimen: CD8+ T cells from PBMCs. The rearrangement joins TRBV2 to TRBJ2-3, with 7 positions matching TRBD1. This receptor was obtained from a human donor with multiple sclerosis. CDR3 sequence: CASSDGTDYTDTQYF. The CDR3 region has the DNA TGTGCCAGCAGTGACGGGACAGACTACACAGATACGCAGTATTTT.